Listed below are T cell receptor beta chains from one sample, sequenced in a study of graft-versus-host responses after intestinal transplantation. Sequencing was performed with immunoSEQ multiplex PCR; in TCRdb, only in-frame clones are kept and a portion is missing. The table lists around 110,000 clones, about nine tenths of them singletons. Antigens for these TCRs are unknown. This material consisted of unstimulated CD4+ T cells sorted from spleen or lymph node cells, taken before intestinal transplant. These TCRs come from a human donor who received an intestinal transplant. CDR3s include the opening cysteine and the closing phenylalanine or tryptophan. A D gene is named only where the DNA matches it firmly. Where a row states a size, it is once, few, many or the class of an expanded clone; other rows omit it.

TRBV19	NA	TRBJ1-1	NA	CASGPAVNTEAFF	TGTGCCTCTGGGCCGGCCGTGAACACTGAAGCTTTCTTT
TRBV9	NA	TRBJ1-3	once	CASSPRQDALGNTIYF	TGTGCCAGCAGTCCTCGACAGGACGCTCTTGGAAACACCATATATTTT
TRBV7-9	TRBD1	TRBJ2-7	once	CASSARQGLGYEQYF	TGTGCCAGCAGCGCTCGACAGGGATTGGGCTACGAGCAGTACTTC
TRBV7-2	TRBD2	TRBJ2-3	NA	CASSAPPGGSSTDTQYF	TGTGCCAGCAGCGCTCCCCCGGGAGGTTCTAGCACAGATACGCAGTATTTT
TRBV11-2	TRBD1	TRBJ2-7	NA	CASSMELSGGRSYEQYF	TGTGCCAGCAGCATGGAGTTGTCAGGGGGTCGATCCTACGAGCAGTACTTC
TRBV28	NA	TRBJ2-7	NA	CASSPTGSPIAEQYF	TGTGCCAGCAGTCCGACAGGTTCCCCTATTGCCGAGCAGTACTTC
TRBV7-3	TRBD2	TRBJ2-1	once	CASSLTGLGVHEQFF	TGTGCCAGCAGCTTAACAGGACTAGGGGTCCATGAGCAGTTCTTC
TRBV19	TRBD2	TRBJ2-1	NA	CASSLNLGLVSNEQFF	TGTGCCAGTAGTCTTAACCTTGGACTAGTCAGTAATGAGCAGTTCTTC
TRBV5-1	TRBD1	TRBJ1-4	NA	CASSLGGTVDEKLFF	TGCGCCAGCAGCTTGGGGGGGACAGTGGATGAAAAACTGTTTTTT
TRBV6-6	NA	TRBJ2-5	NA	CASSYRGGTQYF	TGTGCCAGCAGTTACCGCGGTGGGACCCAGTACTTC
TRBV7-8	TRBD1	TRBJ2-1	NA	CASSLAAGGHEQFF	TGTGCCAGCAGCTTAGCGGCAGGGGGACATGAGCAGTTCTTC
TRBV7-9	TRBD1	TRBJ2-7	NA	CASSSGQGIYEQYF	TGTGCCAGCAGCTCGGGACAGGGGATCTACGAGCAGTACTTC
TRBV11-2	NA	TRBJ2-6	NA	CASSPRAFGAGANVLTF	TGTGCCAGCTCCCCTCGGGCGTTCGGGGCTGGGGCCAACGTCCTGACTTTC
TRBV5-6	TRBD1	TRBJ1-1	NA	CASRGRGQGVAEAFF	TGTGCCAGCAGAGGACGAGGACAGGGGGTGGCTGAAGCTTTCTTT
TRBV30	NA	TRBJ1-1	few	CASGQLNTEAFF	TGTGCCTCTGGACAGCTGAACACTGAAGCTTTCTTT
TRBV19	TRBD1	TRBJ1-5	NA	CASSSGDRVGNQPQHF	TGTGCCAGTAGTTCTGGGGACAGGGTGGGCAATCAGCCCCAGCATTTT
TRBV5-4	NA	TRBJ1-4	once	CASSLGPGVNEKLFF	TGTGCCAGCAGCCTTGGTCCAGGGGTTAATGAAAAACTGTTTTTT
TRBV5-1	NA	TRBJ2-7	NA	CASSLNLYEQYF	TGCGCCAGCAGCTTAAACTTGTACGAGCAGTACTTC
TRBV6-5	NA	TRBJ1-1	NA	CTSSYSKGRTEAFF	TGTACCAGCAGTTACTCCAAGGGGAGGACTGAAGCTTTCTTT
TRBV19	NA	TRBJ1-3	once	CASSIWGRTSSGNTIYF	TGTGCCAGTAGTATATGGGGCAGAACCTCCTCTGGAAACACCATATATTTT
TRBV4-1	NA	TRBJ2-1	once	CASSQDPQGGIGSYNEQFF	TGCGCCAGCAGCCAAGATCCCCAGGGGGGAATCGGCTCCTACAATGAGCAGTTCTTC
TRBV5-5	NA	TRBJ1-2	NA	CASSFGGAGGYTF	TGTGCCAGCAGCTTCGGGGGGGCTGGTGGCTACACCTTC
TRBV11-3	NA	TRBJ2-2	NA	CASSSRGNTGELFF	TGTGCCAGCAGCTCGAGAGGGAACACCGGGGAGCTGTTTTTT
TRBV5-1	NA	TRBJ1-6	NA	CASRSAPGPRLGSAPLHF	TGCGCCAGCCGGTCTGCCCCGGGTCCGCGCCTAGGGAGTGCGCCCCTCCACTTT
TRBV6-6	NA	TRBJ1-3	NA	CATGGASGNTIYF	TGTGCCACGGGTGGGGCCTCTGGAAACACCATATATTTT
TRBV7-8	TRBD2	TRBJ2-1	NA	CASSSRQGLQRGPYNEQFF	TGTGCCAGCAGCTCGCGTCAGGGTTTACAGCGGGGGCCCTACAATGAGCAGTTCTTC
TRBV18	TRBD2	TRBJ2-1	NA	CASSPMTSDYNEQFF	TGTGCCAGCTCCCCGATGACTAGCGACTACAATGAGCAGTTCTTC
TRBV6-5	TRBD1	TRBJ1-1	NA	CASSYRDRVTEAFF	TGTGCCAGCAGTTACCGGGACAGGGTGACTGAAGCTTTCTTT
TRBV7-6	NA	TRBJ2-2	NA	CASSFSQGSTGELFF	TGTGCCAGCAGCTTTTCACAGGGAAGCACCGGGGAGCTGTTTTTT
TRBV7-2	TRBD1	TRBJ1-5	NA	CASSLALTGVQPQHF	TGTGCCAGCAGCTTAGCCTTGACAGGGGTTCAGCCCCAGCATTTT
TRBV15	NA	TRBJ2-7	NA	CATSRDRGRIQYF	TGTGCCACCAGCAGAGATCGGGGTAGGATTCAATACTTC
TRBV18	NA	TRBJ1-1	once	CASGRGRDTEAFF	TGTGCCAGTGGAAGGGGCCGGGACACTGAAGCTTTCTTT
TRBV5-4	TRBD2	TRBJ2-3	NA	CASSGTSGRTPLTDTQYF	TGTGCCAGCAGCGGAACTAGCGGGCGGACCCCACTCACAGATACGCAGTATTTT
TRBV9	NA	TRBJ1-1	NA	CASSVGPFLNTEAFF	TGTGCCAGCAGCGTAGGGCCATTTCTGAACACTGAAGCTTTCTTT
TRBV7-9	TRBD1	TRBJ1-6	few	CASSLGQGGNSPLHF	TGTGCCAGCAGCCTGGGACAGGGAGGGAATTCACCCCTCCACTTT
TRBV2	NA	TRBJ1-6	few	CASGLLPTYNSPLHF	TGTGCCAGCGGGCTCTTACCTACTTATAATTCACCCCTCCACTTT
TRBV4-3	NA	TRBJ2-7	NA	CASSQGYRDREQYF	TGCGCCAGCAGCCAAGGGTACAGGGATCGGGAGCAGTACTTC
TRBV6-5	NA	TRBJ2-6	NA	CASSYSGLSGANVLTF	TGTGCCAGCAGTTACTCTGGGCTCTCTGGGGCCAACGTCCTGACTTTC
TRBV5-8	TRBD2	TRBJ2-2	NA	CASSLSLAGGLNTGELFF	TGTGCCAGCAGTTTGTCACTAGCGGGGGGATTGAACACCGGGGAGCTGTTTTTT
TRBV11-2	NA	TRBJ2-3	NA	CASSLVSLVGGDTQYF	TGTGCCAGCAGCTTAGTGTCGTTAGTGGGCGGGGATACGCAGTATTTT
TRBV9	NA	TRBJ1-1	NA	CASYSGRGNTEAFF	TGTGCCAGCTATTCGGGCAGGGGGAACACTGAAGCTTTCTTT
TRBV29-1	NA	TRBJ1-3	NA	CSVVLDRGRNTIYF	TGCAGCGTTGTTCTGGATCGGGGAAGAAACACCATATATTTT
TRBV7-2	NA	TRBJ2-1	NA	CASSFQNNEQFF	TGTGCCAGCAGCTTTCAGAACAATGAGCAGTTCTTC
TRBV7-2	TRBD1	TRBJ2-7	NA	CASSPGTAPYEQYF	TGTGCCAGCAGCCCCGGGACAGCTCCCTACGAGCAGTACTTC
TRBV7-2	NA	TRBJ1-5	NA	CASSLGRGGPQHF	TGTGCCAGCAGCTTAGGACGAGGGGGGCCCCAGCATTTT
TRBV19	NA	TRBJ1-1	NA	CASSMRENTEAFF	TGTGCCAGTAGTATGCGAGAGAACACTGAAGCTTTCTTT
TRBV30	NA	TRBJ1-1	NA	CAWNRQTMNTEAFF	TGTGCCTGGAACCGACAGACCATGAACACTGAAGCTTTCTTT
TRBV7-3	TRBD2	TRBJ2-3	NA	CASRPGLAGTDTQYF	TGTGCCAGCAGACCCGGACTAGCGGGAACAGATACGCAGTATTTT
TRBV5-1	TRBD2	TRBJ2-1	NA	CASRSGGGTSGASSYNEQFF	TGCGCCAGCAGGTCGGGCGGAGGGACTAGCGGGGCTAGCTCCTACAATGAGCAGTTCTTC
TRBV19	NA	TRBJ2-2	NA	CASSAGTPYRLTGELFF	TGTGCCAGTAGTGCCGGGACACCTTACCGACTCACCGGGGAGCTGTTTTTT